The 10 T cell receptor beta chains below were found in one sample sequenced in a study of blood T cell repertoires in COVID-19. Using immunoSEQ multiplex PCR, the repertoire was profiled, and TCRdb retains in-frame clones only, with some absent. The sample lists about 350,000 clones; 87% were seen once. Material for sequencing was peripheral blood. The receptor source for this set is a young man with COVID-19, enrolled during active disease.

The J gene is TRBJ2-2, the V gene TRBV28, with D possibly being TRBD1 (6 bases). The V gene lost 4 bases and the J gene lost 5 bases, with 8 bases spanning the gap. This CDR3 contains 13 residues. Germline V CDR1 and CDR2: MDHEN, SYDVKM. CDR3 sequence: CASSSRGTGELFF. CDR3 coding DNA: TGTGCCAGCAGTTCCAGGGGAACCGGGGAGCTGTTTTTT.

The V gene is TRBV10-3, the J gene TRBJ1-1; perhaps TRBD1 as D (5 bases). V gave up 10 bases and J gave up 4 bases, with 16 bases separating them. Looked up from germline, CDR1 is ENHRY and CDR2 is SYGVKD. The CDR3 runs to 13 residues. CDR3: CASEQVHGTEAFF. DNA for the CDR3: TGTGCCAGCGAACAGGTGCATGGCACTGAAGCTTTCTTT.

The chain joins TRBV28 to TRBJ2-1, with TRBD2 matching 9 bases. Germline values: CDR1 MDHEN, CDR2 SYDVKM. V was pared by 1 base and J by 5 bases, with 9 bases of the junction left unmatched. The CDR3 spans 17 residues. CDR3 DNA: TGTGCCAGCAGTTTATTAAGACTAGCGGATACTGACAATGAGCAGTTCTTC. Translating gives CASSLLRLADTDNEQFF.

V gene TRBV3-1 (or the pseudogene TRBV3-2) combines with J gene TRBJ2-2, with D uncertain. The CDR3 runs 16 residues. Trimming stripped 4 bases from V and 6 bases from J, with 18 bases between. The germline gives CDR1 LGHDT, CDR2 YNNKEL (reference sequence). The DNA of the CDR3 is TGTGCCAGCAGCCGCACCGACACGGCCTTTGCCGGGGAGCTGTTTTTT. As protein: CASSRTDTAFAGELFF.

V and J are TRBV19 and TRBJ1-5, with 7 bases that match TRBD1. The CDR3 sequence is 15 residues long. CDR1 and CDR2 (germline): LNHDA, SQIVND (reference sequence). J gave up 4 bases and V 5 bases, and 8 bases lay outside the gene matches. The CDR3 DNA follows: TGTGCCAGTAGTGGGACAGCGGTGGGGAATCAGCCCCAGCATTTT. Protein product: CASSGTAVGNQPQHF. The whole variable domain, filled in from reference TRBV19 and TRBJ1-5, reads DGGITQSPKYLFRKEGQNVTLSCEQNLNHDAMYWYRQDPGQGLRLIYYSQIVNDFQKGDIAEGYSVSREKKESFPLTVTSAQKNPTAFYLCASSGTAVGNQPQHFGDGTRLSIL.

This chain connects TRBV6-5 to TRBJ2-7; a possible D gene is TRBD2 (6 bases). Germline V gene data show CDR1 as MNHEY and CDR2 as SVGAGI. The CDR3 is 16 amino acids. The V and J ends lost 0 bases and 3 bases respectively, with 15 bases between them. CDR3 sequence (DNA): TGTGCCAGCAGTTACTCGGGTGGGGGGTACTACTACGAGCAGTACTTC. Amino acid sequence: CASSYSGGGYYYEQYF.

The chain uses TRBV6-5 and TRBJ2-2; possible D gene TRBD1, 6 bases. The V gene lost 2 bases and the J gene lost 3 bases, with 13 bases spanning the gap. In germline, CDR1 is MNHEY, CDR2 SVGAGI. This CDR3 has 16 amino acids. CDR3 loop: CASSYETGYYTGELFF. The CDR3 nucleotides are TGTGCCAGCAGTTACGAGACAGGTTACTACACCGGGGAGCTGTTTTTT.

The chain is built from TRBV7-3 and TRBJ2-7; the D is unclear. This CDR3 contains 13 residues. The germline V gene encodes CDR1 SGHTA and CDR2 FQGTGA. V gave up 2 bases and J gave up 2 bases, with 7 bases separating them. The CDR3 DNA reads as TGTGCCAGCAGCTTAGCGTCCCCCTACGAGCAGTACTTC. It translates to CASSLASPYEQYF.

V usage is TRBV6-4 and J usage is TRBJ2-3; tentatively, D is TRBD2 (5 bases). V was cut by 3 bases and J by 4 bases, with 11 bases left in between. Germline V gene data show CDR1 as MRHNA and CDR2 as SNTAGT. This CDR3 has 14 residues. The CDR3 sequence is CASSERELADTQYF. The CDR3 DNA is TGTGCCAGCAGTGAAAGGGAGTTGGCAGATACGCAGTATTTT.

CDR3 DNA sequence: TGTGCCAGCAGCACCACCGGACAGGCGAACACCGGGGAGCTGTTTTTT. Its translation is CASSTTGQANTGELFF. The chain is built from TRBV9 and TRBJ2-2; 7 bases agree with TRBD1. In germline, CDR1 is SGDLS, CDR2 YYNGEE. This CDR3 has 16 amino acids. J gave up 0 bases and V 4 bases, and 6 bases lay outside the gene matches.